A single sample is the source of the 20 T cell receptor beta chains below, sequenced in a study of CD8 T cells in Susac syndrome. Random hexamers primed reverse transcription of roughly 0.5 to 1 ug RNA. TCRdb reprocessed the immunoSEQ multiplex PCR reads via MiXCR and lists one record per CDR3 protein. The table shows 170,000 or so distinct CDR3 sequences, with approximately 95% occurring only once. Sequencing was carried out using CD4+ T cells from PBMCs. All receptors derive from a human donor with Susac syndrome.

V usage is TRBV3-1 and J usage is TRBJ2-1; a weak D match, TRBD2 (5 bases). The CDR3 spans 15 residues. CDR1 and CDR2 from the germline V gene are LGHDT and YNNKEL (reference sequence). V was trimmed by 4 bases and J by 0 bases, leaving 10 bases between them. CDR3 nucleotides: TGTGCCAGCAGCCTCCTGGGGAGCTCCTACAATGAGCAGTTCTTC. Translated, it gives CASSLLGSSYNEQFF.

The count of this clonotype is one. V gene TRBV6-2 or TRBV6-3 combines with J gene TRBJ2-6; no firm D call. Deletions cut 1 base from V and 0 bases from J, with 10 bases between. This CDR3 comprises 17 residues. The germline gives CDR1 MNHEY, CDR2 SVGEGT. CDR3 sequence (DNA): TGTGCCAGCAGTTACTTTCGGTCCGCCTCTGGGGCCAACGTCCTGACTTTC. This sequence encodes CASSYFRSASGANVLTF.

The chain is built from TRBV25-1 and TRBJ1-3; TRBD1 is a possible D gene (6 bases). CDR3 size: 15 residues. CDR1 and CDR2 from the germline V gene are MGHDK and SYGVNS. V was cut by 6 bases and J by 4 bases, with 16 bases left in between. CDR3 DNA sequence: TGTGCCAGCAGCCGGGGGGCAGCCCAGGGAAACACCATATATTTT. This encodes CASSRGAAQGNTIYF.

The rearrangement links TRBV28 to TRBJ2-7, with D maybe TRBD2 (6 bases). V lost 8 bases, J lost 2 bases, and 16 bases lay in between. This CDR3 has 14 amino acids. Germline-derived CDR1 and CDR2 are MDHEN and SYDVKM. CDR3 nucleotides: TGTGCCAGCGGTACAGGACTACCAACCTACGAGCAGTACTTC. It encodes CASGTGLPTYEQYF.

The rearrangement uses TRBV6-6 and TRBJ2-7; D might be TRBD1 (6 bases). V shed 2 bases and J shed 5 bases, with 16 bases lying between them. The CDR3 totals 15 residues. Germline CDR1 is MNHNY and CDR2 is SVGAGI (reference sequence). CDR3 DNA: TGTGCCAGCAGTTACCACCGAAAGACAGGTGACGAGCAGTACTTC. Translated, it gives CASSYHRKTGDEQYF.

The chain employs TRBV9 and TRBJ1-5; tentatively, D is TRBD1 (5 bases). The CDR3 totals 15 residues. The germline V gene has CDR1 SGDLS and CDR2 YYNGEE. The V gene lost 4 bases and the J gene lost 0 bases, with 11 bases spanning the gap. CDR3: CASSFGGTSNQPQHF. The CDR3 DNA is TGTGCCAGCAGCTTCGGGGGAACTAGCAATCAGCCCCAGCATTTT.

The V and J genes are TRBV6-6 and TRBJ2-7; D call uncertain. CDR1 is MNHNY and CDR2 is SVGAGI in the germline V gene (reference sequence). The V gene lost 5 bases and the J gene lost 4 bases, with 15 bases spanning the gap. The CDR3 has 14 residues. This CDR3 reads CASSPRAHPYEQYV. In nucleotides, the CDR3 is TGTGCCAGCAGTCCTAGGGCCCACCCTTACGAGCAGTACGTC.

The chain recombines TRBV2 with TRBJ2-1; 7 nucleotides align to TRBD2. Germline CDR1 reads SNHLY; CDR2 reads FYNNEI. V lost 2 bases to trimming and J lost 0 bases; unmatched junction nucleotides: 1. The length of the CDR3 is 15 residues. The CDR3 loop reads CASSERGSSYNEQFF. Here the CDR3 DNA reads TGTGCCAGCAGTGAACGCGGGAGCTCCTACAATGAGCAGTTCTTC.

J is TRBJ1-1 and V is TRBV19; D possibly corresponds to TRBD1 (5 bases). The CDR3 is 15 amino acids. V dropped 8 bases and J dropped 1 base, with 17 bases sitting between them. Germline CDR1 and CDR2: LNHDA and SQIVND (reference sequence). The CDR3 DNA is TGTGCCAGTCGTGACACACCGGGACCGAACACTGAAGCTTTCTTT. Protein product: CASRDTPGPNTEAFF.

The chain combines TRBV7-2 with TRBJ2-2; the D gene is possibly TRBD2 (6 bases). The CDR3 runs to 13 residues. Trimming stripped 8 bases from V and 8 bases from J, with 15 bases between. CDR1 and CDR2 from the germline V gene are SGHTA and FQGNSA. The CDR3 reads CASHIQGRGELFF. As DNA, the CDR3 is TGTGCCAGCCATATTCAAGGGAGGGGGGAGCTGTTTTTT.

CDR3 region: CASSPEAGMSTDTQYF. CDR3 DNA sequence: TGTGCCAGCTCACCAGAGGCAGGGATGAGCACAGATACGCAGTATTTT. The chain is built from TRBV18 and TRBJ2-3, with TRBD1 as a possible D gene (5 bases). The CDR3 has 16 residues. Germline V lookup: CDR1 KGHSH, CDR2 LQKENI. The V gene lost 2 bases and the J gene lost 0 bases, with 12 bases spanning the gap.

The chain uses TRBV9 and TRBJ1-4; no definite D call. The CDR3 runs to 13 residues. V was pared by 7 bases and J by 6 bases, with 13 bases between. Germline V gives CDR1 SGDLS, CDR2 YYNGEE. The CDR3 loop is CASGEGADEKLFF. CDR3 nucleotides: TGTGCCAGCGGAGAGGGCGCGGATGAAAAACTGTTTTTT.

The chain couples TRBV25-1 to TRBJ2-7; 7 nucleotides match TRBD1. Germline assignment: CDR1 MGHDK and CDR2 SYGVNS. V gave up 6 bases and J gave up 2 bases; unmatched junction bases: 7. The CDR3 runs 14 residues. The CDR3 sequence is CASSSGTVTYEQYF. Here the CDR3 DNA reads TGTGCCAGCAGCTCCGGGACAGTAACCTACGAGCAGTACTTC.

The V and J genes are TRBV29-1 and TRBJ2-1; 9 nucleotides agree with TRBD1. CDR1 is SQVTM, CDR2 ANQGSEA, per germline. V trimming: 4 bases; J trimming: 6 bases; junction bases outside the gene matches: 7. The CDR3 covers 14 residues. The CDR3 here is CSVARGQGSNEQFF. DNA for the CDR3: TGCAGCGTTGCCCGGGGACAGGGTAGCAATGAGCAGTTCTTC.

The chain is built from TRBV3-1 and TRBJ2-5; no definite D call. Between the trimmed V and J ends, which lost 2 bases and 3 bases, there was a span of 16 bases. The CDR3 consists of 16 residues. Per the germline V gene, CDR1 is LGHDT and CDR2 is YNNKEL (reference sequence). The CDR3 DNA is TGTGCCAGCAGCCAACCACGATCCGTTTGGGAAGAGACCCAGTACTTC. The encoded protein is CASSQPRSVWEETQYF.

The chain combines TRBV3-1 with TRBJ2-1; no clear D gene. The CDR3 contains 13 residues. In germline, CDR1 is LGHDT, CDR2 YNNKEL (reference sequence). Trimming removed 1 base at V and 8 bases at J, with 9 bases between. As DNA, the CDR3 is TGTGCCAGCAGCCAAGTTAATAGGGATGAGCAGTTCTTC. Translating it yields CASSQVNRDEQFF.

The V gene is TRBV9, the J gene TRBJ1-2; no reliable D call. V was clipped by 0 bases and J by 2 bases, with 8 bases between them. Per the germline V gene, CDR1 is SGDLS and CDR2 is YYNGEE. The CDR3 runs to 14 residues. Written as DNA, the CDR3 is TGTGCCAGCAGCGTAGGATCCCTGAACTATGGCTACACCTTC. Translating gives CASSVGSLNYGYTF.

The genes are TRBV13 and TRBJ2-3; tentative D call: TRBD1 (5 bases). The germline CDR1 and CDR2 sequences are PRHDT and FYEKMQ (reference sequence). The V end was cut by 10 bases, the J end by 2 bases, with 16 bases between. The CDR3 is made up of 14 amino acids. This chain's CDR3 is CATRRAFDTDTQYF. CDR3 in DNA: TGTGCCACCCGCAGGGCATTTGACACAGATACGCAGTATTTT.

The chain is built from TRBV5-4 and TRBJ2-7; the match to TRBD2 covers 7 bases. Unmatched junction bases numbered 9, after V lost 4 bases and J lost 2 bases. The CDR3 is 15 residues long. Germline V gene lookup returns CDR1 SGHNT and CDR2 YYREEE (reference sequence). CDR3 sequence reads: CASSPEPGGTYEQYF. Here the CDR3 DNA reads TGTGCCAGCAGCCCGGAGCCGGGAGGCACCTACGAGCAGTACTTC.

The chain links TRBV5-1 to TRBJ2-5; no clear D. This CDR3 contains 15 residues. Per the germline V gene, CDR1 is SGHRS and CDR2 is YFSETQ. The ends were cut back, 0 bases at V and 2 bases at J, with 11 bases in the middle. The CDR3, as DNA: TGCGCCAGCAGCTTGGATAGTAACCATCAAGAGACCCAGTACTTC. Translated, it gives CASSLDSNHQETQYF.